This TCR beta chain was identified in a study of Ad26.COV2.S vaccination and SARS-CoV-2 variants. Looking at the study overall: Recipients of Ad26.COV2.S got it intramuscularly, once or twice 56 days apart.

Regarding the study as a whole: For non-spike TCRs, breadth in vaccine recipients resembled that in placebo recipients.

Comments on this clone: Its antigen is undetermined.

TCRdb's copy holds only in-frame clones and misses some; the assay was immunoSEQ multiplex PCR. Of 300,000 to 400,000 clones listed, about 88% are singletons. This sample's treatment: some 19 received Ad26.COV2.S at low or high dose, single or two shots; roughly five received placebo; per-sample allocation not given. Sampling was performed 63 days after the first vaccine or placebo injection. An Ad26 vector expressing Wuhan-strain SARS-CoV-2 spike constituted the vaccine. This clonotype was sampled from a person between 18 and 59 years old who received the Ad26.COV2.S COVID-19 vaccine or a placebo. This specimen was peripheral blood, taken in a trial of Ad26.COV2.S vaccine versus placebo.

In DNA, the CDR3 is TGTGCCTCCCAAGGGGCAATAAACACCGGGGAGCTGTTTTTT. It encodes CASQGAINTGELFF. The chain links TRBV7-9 to TRBJ2-2, with a tentative D call TRBD1 (5 bases). V was shortened by 11 bases and J by 2 bases, with 15 bases between the two germline ends. CDR1 is SEHNR and CDR2 is FQNEAQ in the germline V gene (reference sequence). CDR3 length: 14 residues.